This note documents a single T cell receptor beta chain sequence. This entry is derived from a study of blood T cell repertoires in COVID-19. Study-wide context: The United States, Italy and Spain were the sources of the acute and convalescent COVID-19 samples.

Source study methods: Estimation of nucleated cell counts relied on the amplification of reference gene primers. Data came from immunoSEQ multiplex PCR; TCRdb stores just in-frame clones and leaves some out. Clonal size and the V and J genes are those of that table, whereas D and trimming came from the DNA. The table includes about 320,000 clones, approximately 88% detected once. CDR3 length equals 14 residues. Germline-derived CDR1 and CDR2 are MDHEN and SYDVKM. V lost 4 bases and J lost 6, with 16 bases in between. The TCR comes from a man aged 55 to 69 who had recovered from COVID-19. Sequencing was carried out using PBMCs or T cells enriched from blood (not recorded which). The rearrangement links TRBV28 to TRBJ2-7, with D maybe TRBD2 (6 bases). CDR3 coding DNA: TGTGCCAGCAGTTGGGGGGTCTCAAGGTTCGAGCAGTACTTC. Its protein product is CASSWGVSRFEQYF.